These 3 T cell receptor beta chains were all obtained from the same sample, sequenced in a study of CD8 T cells in ankylosing spondylitis (dated by TCRdb to about 2017). Beyond this particular receptor, the publication reports: Blood from ankylosing spondylitis patients appeared to be characterized by a TCR beta motif made up of under ten highly homologous amino acid variants.

To prepare the library, 5' RACE was applied. TCRdb shows the sequencer as Illumina HiSeq 2500. TCRdb trimmed public reads at Q25 via fastp, called clones via MiXCR and kept in-frame beta chains. Rows matching on CDR3 protein sequence are summarized as one entry with the most common DNA and genes. The sample table records over 600,000 distinct CDR3 sequences; around 19% of these occur just once. The top ten hold 15% to 20% of the sample. For these TCRs, the target antigens are not known. Material: blood, either unsorted or a sorted T cell fraction (not recorded which). All receptors derive from a male donor with ankylosing spondylitis.

This chain uses TRBV20-1 with TRBJ2-7; D is uncertain. The germline V and J ends were trimmed by 6 bases and 0 bases, with 12 bases remaining between them. The CDR3 extends over 13 amino acids. Germline values: CDR1 DFQATT, CDR2 SNEGSKA (reference sequence). CDR3 nucleotide sequence: TGCAGTGCGTACCGGTGGGGCTCCTACGAGCAGTACTTC. It specifies CSAYRWGSYEQYF.

The chain uses TRBV12-3 or TRBV12-4 and TRBJ1-1; no definite D call. The CDR3 spans 13 residues. With 3 bases removed from V and 1 base from J, the gap between germline ends came to 6 bases. The CDR3, as DNA: TGTGCCAGCAGTTTCCAGAGGAACACTGAAGCTTTCTTT. It codes for CASSFQRNTEAFF.

Only a few counts were recorded for this clonotype. Here the CDR3 DNA reads TGTGCCAGCAGTTTTAGGCGGGAGATCGATGAGCAGTTCTTC. Its protein product is CASSFRREIDEQFF. The V call is TRBV27, the J call TRBJ2-1, with 7 nucleotides matching TRBD2. Germline V CDR1 and CDR2: MNHEY, SMNVEV (reference sequence). After removal of 3 bases from V and 8 bases from J, the junction contained 7 bases not matched to a gene. The CDR3 extends over 14 amino acids.